This T cell receptor beta chain comes out of a study of blood T cell repertoires in COVID-19. The wider study: COVID-19 samples from acute and convalescent phases originated in the United States, Italy and Spain.

CDR3 size: 13 residues. Germline V gene sequence: CDR1 LNHDA, CDR2 SQIVND (reference sequence). V was clipped by 3 bases and J by 10 bases; unmatched bases: 3. Participants spanned ages about 18 to 100 years and resided in fewer than 30 US areas. Cohorts were determined from participant-reported clinical history. Within the 2 weeks before study entry, each person in the exposed group met a COVID-19 case. Generated by immunoSEQ multiplex PCR, the TCRdb table keeps only in-frame clones and is missing some. The sample consists of roughly 64,000 clones, 65% to 85% of them appearing once. This clonotype was obtained from an older woman who had been exposed to COVID-19. The gene calls are TRBV19 and TRBJ1-6; 7 positions match TRBD1. The sequenced sample was PBMCs or T cells enriched from blood (not recorded which). This CDR3 is CASSIRGQSPLHF. The CDR3 region has the DNA TGTGCCAGTAGTATCAGGGGACAGTCACCCCTCCACTTT.